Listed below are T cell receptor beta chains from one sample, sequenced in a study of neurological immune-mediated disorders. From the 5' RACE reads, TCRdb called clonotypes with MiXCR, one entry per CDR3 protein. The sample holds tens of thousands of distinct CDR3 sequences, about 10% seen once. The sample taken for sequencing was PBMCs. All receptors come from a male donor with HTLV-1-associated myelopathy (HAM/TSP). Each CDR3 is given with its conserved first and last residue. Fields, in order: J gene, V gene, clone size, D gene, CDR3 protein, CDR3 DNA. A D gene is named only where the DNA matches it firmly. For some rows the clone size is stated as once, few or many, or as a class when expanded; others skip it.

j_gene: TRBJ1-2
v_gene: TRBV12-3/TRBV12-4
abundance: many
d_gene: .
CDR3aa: CASSLFVGYTF
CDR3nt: TGTGCCAGCAGTTTGTTCGTTGGCTACACCTTC

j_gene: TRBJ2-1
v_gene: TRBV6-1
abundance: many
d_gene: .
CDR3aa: CASSLSGADNEQFF
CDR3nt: TGTGCCAGCAGTTTGTCGGGGGCGGACAATGAGCAGTTCTTC

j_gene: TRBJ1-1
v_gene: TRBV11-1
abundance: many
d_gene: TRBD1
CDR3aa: CASSSGQGIHAFF
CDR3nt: TGTGCCAGCAGCTCGGGACAGGGAATCCATGCTTTCTTT

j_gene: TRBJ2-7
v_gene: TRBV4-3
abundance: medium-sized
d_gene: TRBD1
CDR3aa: CASSQGTGDPNEQYF
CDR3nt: TGCGCCAGCAGCCAAGGGACAGGGGATCCCAACGAGCAGTACTTC

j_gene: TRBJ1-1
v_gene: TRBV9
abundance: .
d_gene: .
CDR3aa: CAGSEGPSDTEAVF
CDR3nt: TGTGCCGGCAGCGAGGGACCCTCTGACACTGAAGCTGTCTTT

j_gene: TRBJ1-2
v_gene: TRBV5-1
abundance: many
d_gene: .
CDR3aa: CASSPDYYGYTF
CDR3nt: TGCGCCAGCAGCCCCGACTACTATGGCTACACCTTC

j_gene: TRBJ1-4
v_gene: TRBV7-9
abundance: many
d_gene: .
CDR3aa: CASSFGWGQASPKLFF
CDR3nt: TGTGCCAGCAGCTTTGGGTGGGGGCAGGCCTCTCCAAAACTGTTTTTT

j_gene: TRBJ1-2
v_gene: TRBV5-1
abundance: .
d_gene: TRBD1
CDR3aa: CASSLVGQSNGYTF
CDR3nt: TGTGCCAGCAGCTTGGTGGGACAGTCGAATGGCTACACCTTC

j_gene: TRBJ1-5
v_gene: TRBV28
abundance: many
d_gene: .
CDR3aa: CASKGRGLSNQPQHF
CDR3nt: TGTGCCAGCAAGGGTAGAGGGCTAAGCAATCAGCCCCAGCATTTT

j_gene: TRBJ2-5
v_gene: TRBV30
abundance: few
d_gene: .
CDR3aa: CAWSRDQGTQETQYF
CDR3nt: TGTGCCTGGAGCCGGGATCAGGGCACGCAAGAGACCCAGTACTTC

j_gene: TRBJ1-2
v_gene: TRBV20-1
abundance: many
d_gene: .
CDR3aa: CSASGPSYGYTF
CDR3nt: TGCAGTGCAAGTGGGCCCAGCTATGGCTACACCTTC

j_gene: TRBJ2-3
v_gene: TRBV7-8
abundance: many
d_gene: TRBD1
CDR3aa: CASSWTGASTDTQYF
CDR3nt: TGTGCCAGCAGCTGGACAGGGGCCTCCACAGATACGCAGTATTTT

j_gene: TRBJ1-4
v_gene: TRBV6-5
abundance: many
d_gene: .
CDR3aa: CASSTRAGLEKLFF
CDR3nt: TGTGCCAGCAGTACCAGGGCTGGACTAGAAAAACTGTTTTTT

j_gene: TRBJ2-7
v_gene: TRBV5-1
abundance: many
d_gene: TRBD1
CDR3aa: CASSKTGETYEQYF
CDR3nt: TGCGCCAGCAGCAAGACAGGGGAGACCTACGAGCAGTACTTC

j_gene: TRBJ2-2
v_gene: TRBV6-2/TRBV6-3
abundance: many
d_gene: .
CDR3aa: CATNPAVTGELFF
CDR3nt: TGTGCCACCAACCCCGCGGTAACCGGGGAGCTGTTTTTT

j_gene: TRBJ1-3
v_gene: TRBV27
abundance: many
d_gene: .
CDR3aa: CASSFRGAGNTIYF
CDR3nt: TGTGCCAGCAGTTTCCGGGGGGCTGGAAACACCATATATTTT

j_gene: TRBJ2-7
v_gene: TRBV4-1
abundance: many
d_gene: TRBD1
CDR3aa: CASSQVPGTGGPYEQYF
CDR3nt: TGCGCCAGCAGCCAAGTCCCCGGGACAGGGGGCCCCTACGAGCAGTACTTC

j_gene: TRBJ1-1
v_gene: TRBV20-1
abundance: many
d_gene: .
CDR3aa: CSATEGRTEAFF
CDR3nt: TGCAGTGCTACTGAAGGGAGGACTGAAGCTTTCTTT

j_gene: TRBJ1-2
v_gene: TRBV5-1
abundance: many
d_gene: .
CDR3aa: CASSPTLGGGYGYTF
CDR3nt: TGCGCCAGCAGCCCCACCCTCGGAGGGGGCTATGGCTACACCTTC

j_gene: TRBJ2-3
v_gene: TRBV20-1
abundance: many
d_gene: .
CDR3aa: CSATRRDTQYF
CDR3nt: TGCAGTGCAACCCGTCGGGATACGCAGTATTTT

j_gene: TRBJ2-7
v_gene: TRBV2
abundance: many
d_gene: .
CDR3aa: CASSEDRGSKQYF
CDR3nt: TGTGCCAGCAGTGAGGACAGAGGATCTAAACAGTACTTC

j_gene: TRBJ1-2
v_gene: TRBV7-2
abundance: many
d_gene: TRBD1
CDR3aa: CASSPSGTVSYTF
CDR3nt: TGTGCCAGCAGCCCTTCCGGGACAGTGTCCTATACCTTC

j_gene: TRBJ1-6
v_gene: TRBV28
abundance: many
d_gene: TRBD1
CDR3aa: CASSLPVQGGSPLHF
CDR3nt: TGTGCCAGCAGTTTGCCGGTACAGGGGGGTTCACCCCTCCACTTT

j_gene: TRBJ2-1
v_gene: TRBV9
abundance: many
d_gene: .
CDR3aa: CASMRDHGLNEQFF
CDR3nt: TGTGCCAGCATGCGGGACCATGGGCTCAATGAGCAGTTCTTC

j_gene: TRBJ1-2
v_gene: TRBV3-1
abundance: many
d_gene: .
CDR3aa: CASSPRFGYGYTF
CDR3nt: TGTGCCAGCAGCCCCCGATTTGGGTATGGCTACACCTTC

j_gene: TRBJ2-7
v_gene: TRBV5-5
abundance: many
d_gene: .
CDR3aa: CASSLEGHSSYEQYF
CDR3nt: TGTGCCAGCAGCTTGGAGGGACATAGCTCCTACGAGCAGTACTTC

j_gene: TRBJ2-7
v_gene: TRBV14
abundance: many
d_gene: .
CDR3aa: CASSKGTSYEQYF
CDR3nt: TGTGCCAGCAGCAAAGGGACTTCCTACGAGCAGTACTTC

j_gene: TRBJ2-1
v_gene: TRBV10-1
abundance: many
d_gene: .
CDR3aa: CASSQGGSYNEQFF
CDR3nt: TGCGCCAGCAGCCAGGGGGGTTCCTACAATGAGCAGTTCTTC

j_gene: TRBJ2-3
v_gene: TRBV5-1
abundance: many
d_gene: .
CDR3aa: CASSLERRSTDTQYF
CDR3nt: TGCGCCAGCAGCTTGGAGCGGAGAAGCACAGATACGCAGTATTTT

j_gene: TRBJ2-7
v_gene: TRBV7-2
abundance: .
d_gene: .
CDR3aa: CASSLLGIWGEQYF
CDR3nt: TGTGCCAGCAGCTTACTCGGGATTTGGGGCGAGCAGTACTTC

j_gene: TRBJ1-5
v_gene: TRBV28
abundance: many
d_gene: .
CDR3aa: CASKRSHSNQPQHF
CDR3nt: TGTGCCAGCAAAAGGAGTCATAGCAATCAGCCCCAGCATTTT

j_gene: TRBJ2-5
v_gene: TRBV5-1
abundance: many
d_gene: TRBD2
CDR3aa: CASSRIAGGQETQYF
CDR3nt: TGCGCCAGCAGCAGAATAGCGGGGGGGCAAGAGACCCAGTACTTC

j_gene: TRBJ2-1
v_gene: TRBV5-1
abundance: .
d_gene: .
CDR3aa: CACSSGPREALWRFF
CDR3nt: TGCGCCTGCAGCTCGGGCCCCCGGGAAGCATTATGGAGGTTCTTC

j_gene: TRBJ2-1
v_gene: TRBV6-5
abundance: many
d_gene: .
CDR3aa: CASSLTPHGEQFF
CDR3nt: TGTGCCAGCAGTTTAACCCCGCACGGGGAGCAGTTCTTC

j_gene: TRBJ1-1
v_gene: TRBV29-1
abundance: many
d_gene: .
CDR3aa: CSVGNRVNGEAFF
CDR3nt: TGCAGCGTTGGTAACAGGGTAAATGGTGAAGCTTTCTTT